This T cell receptor beta chain was documented in a study of cytomegalovirus exposure and HLA in healthy donors. Study context: A data release that came early held approximately 85 million unique TCRs from HLA-typed donors.

A note on this clone: Its target is unknown.

Study conclusions and caveats: A few of the chains that were CMV-associated were confirmed in vitro to be specific for CMV antigens. For TCR beta chains, V- and J-gene trimming was later linked to a missense DCLRE1C variant.

The V gene lost 3 bases and the J gene lost 5 bases, with 14 bases spanning the gap. CDR1 and CDR2 from the germline V gene are SQVTM and ANQGSEA. The CDR3 runs to 13 residues. The PCR used 60 Vbeta and 13 Jbeta primers. Using immunoSEQ multiplex PCR, the repertoire was profiled, and TCRdb retains in-frame clones only, with some absent. The sample lists around 98,000 clones; about 81% were seen once. Material for sequencing was PBMCs. The V and J genes are TRBV29-1 and TRBJ2-7, with D possibly matching TRBD1 (5 bases). This receptor was obtained from a middle-aged man in good health and CMV-seronegative. CDR3: CSVDRQGSHEQYF. The CDR3 bases are TGCAGCGTTGATCGTCAGGGTAGCCACGAGCAGTACTTC.